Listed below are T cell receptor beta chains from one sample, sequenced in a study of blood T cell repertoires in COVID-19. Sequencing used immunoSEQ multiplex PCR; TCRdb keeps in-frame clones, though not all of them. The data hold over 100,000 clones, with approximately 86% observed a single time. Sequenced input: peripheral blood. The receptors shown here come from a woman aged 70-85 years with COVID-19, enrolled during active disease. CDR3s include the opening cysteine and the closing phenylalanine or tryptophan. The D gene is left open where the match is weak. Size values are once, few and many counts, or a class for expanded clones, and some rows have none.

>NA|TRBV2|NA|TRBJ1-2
TGTGCCAGCAGGGCGGGGGCGGACTATGGCTACACCTTC
CASRAGADYGYTF
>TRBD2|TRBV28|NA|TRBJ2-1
TGTGCCAGCAGGGGGACTAACTACAATGAGCAGTTCTTC
CASRGTNYNEQFF
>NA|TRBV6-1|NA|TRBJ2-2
TGTGCCAGCAGTGAAGCGCGGCAGATCGGGGAGCTGTTTTTT
CASSEARQIGELFF
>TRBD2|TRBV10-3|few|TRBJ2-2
TGTGCCATCAGTGACCTGAGCGGGGCTAACGGGGAGCTGTTTTTT
CAISDLSGANGELFF
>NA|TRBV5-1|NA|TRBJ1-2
TGCGCCAGCAGCTCCACGGGGGGCTATGGCTACACCTTC
CASSSTGGYGYTF
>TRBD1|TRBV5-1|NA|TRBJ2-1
TGCGCCAGCAGCGCGGGACGACAGGGGTTCGGCTACAATGAGCAGTTCTTC
CASSAGRQGFGYNEQFF
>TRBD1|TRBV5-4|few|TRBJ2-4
TGTGCCAGCAGCGGGGGACAGGGGGCTTCACAAAGCATTCAGTACTTC
CASSGGQGASQSIQYF
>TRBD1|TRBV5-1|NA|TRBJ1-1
TGCGCCAGCAGAAACACAGGGGCGAACACTGAAGCTTTCTTT
CASRNTGANTEAFF
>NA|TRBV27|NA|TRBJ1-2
TGTGCCAGCAGTTTTCGGGGGGGCTTTGGCTACACCTTC
CASSFRGGFGYTF
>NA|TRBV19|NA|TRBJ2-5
TGTGCCAGTAGTGTTCGGGAACCAGAGACCCAGTACTTC
CASSVREPETQYF
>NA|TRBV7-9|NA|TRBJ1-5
TGTGCCAGCAGCTTAAGTGGACAGCATCAGCCCCAGCATTTT
CASSLSGQHQPQHF
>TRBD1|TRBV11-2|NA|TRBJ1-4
TGTGCCAGCAGCTTGACAGGGGAAAAACTGTTTTTT
CASSLTGEKLFF
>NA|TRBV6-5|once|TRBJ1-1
TGTGCCAGCAACCCCCGGGGGAACACTGAAGCTTTCTTT
CASNPRGNTEAFF
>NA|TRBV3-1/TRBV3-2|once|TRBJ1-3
TGTGCCAGCAGACCTAGGGGAGGAAACACCATATATTTT
CASRPRGGNTIYF
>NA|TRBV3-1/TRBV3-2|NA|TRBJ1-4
TGTGCCAGCAGCCAAGAAGCGGCAGGTCACGCTGAAAAACTGTTTTTT
CASSQEAAGHAEKLFF
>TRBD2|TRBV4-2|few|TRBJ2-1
TGTGCCAGCAGCCCGGGACTAGCGGGCTACAATGAGCAGTTCTTC
CASSPGLAGYNEQFF
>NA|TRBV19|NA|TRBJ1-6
TGTGCCAGTAGTACTACCGGAGGGTCACCCCTCCACTTT
CASSTTGGSPLHF